The 28 T cell receptor beta chains below all came from one sample that was sequenced in a study of CD8 T cells in Susac syndrome. With random hexamers, roughly 0.5 to 1 ug RNA was reverse transcribed. TCRdb called the immunoSEQ multiplex PCR reads again in MiXCR, with one record for every CDR3 protein. This sample yields approximately 200,000 distinct CDR3 sequences, of which approximately 95% are seen a single time; around 0.08% belongs to the top ten. Sequenced input: CD4+ T cells from PBMCs. Receptors originate from a human donor with multiple sclerosis.

This chain connects TRBV29-1 to TRBJ1-1; D not resolved. Germline CDR1 reads SQVTM; CDR2 reads ANQGSEA. V lost 7 bases and J lost 7, with 22 bases in between. The CDR3 has 14 amino acids. CDR3 DNA: TGCAGCGCTGCCTCCGGACCGCTAGCTGTTGAAGCTTTCTTT. Encoded protein: CSAASGPLAVEAFF.

The V call is TRBV6-2 or TRBV6-3, the J call TRBJ2-7; 12 positions agree with TRBD2. CDR3 length equals 16 residues. The ends lost 6 bases at V and 4 bases at J; junction bases unmatched: 10. CDR1 and CDR2 (germline): MNHEY, SVGEGT. CDR3 in amino acids: CASSPPGLAGPYEQYF. CDR3 nucleotide sequence: TGTGCCAGCAGCCCTCCTGGACTAGCGGGGCCGTACGAGCAGTACTTC.

The chain combines TRBV6-1 with TRBJ2-7, with D possibly matching TRBD2 (6 bases). Deletions cut 3 bases from V and 4 bases from J, with 13 bases between. CDR1 and CDR2 from the germline V gene are MNHNS and SASEGT. The CDR3 loop spans 14 amino acids. The DNA of the CDR3 is TGTGCCAGCAGTGAGCCCTGGAGGGGATACGAGCAGTACGTC. Amino acid sequence: CASSEPWRGYEQYV.

This clonotype was seen a single time. The chain combines TRBV2 with TRBJ1-1; TRBD1 agrees at 10 bases. Looked up from germline, CDR1 is SNHLY and CDR2 is FYNNEI. This CDR3 is built from 14 residues. Trimming took 7 bases from V and 4 from J; bases not matched to a gene: 6. The CDR3 coding sequence is TGTGCCAGCACGAGACAGGGGGCGGGCACTGAAGCTTTCTTT. Residues: CASTRQGAGTEAFF. The variable domain in full, with the rest retrieved from reference TRBV2 and TRBJ1-1, is EPEVTQTPSHQVTQMGQEVILRCVPISNHLYFYWYRQILGQKVEFLVSFYNNEISEKSEIFDDQFSVERPDGSNFTLKIRSTKLEDSAMYFCASTRQGAGTEAFFGQGTRLTVV.

The gene calls are TRBV12-3 or TRBV12-4 and TRBJ1-5; no definite D call. The V end was cut by 3 bases, the J end by 0 bases, with 3 bases between. This CDR3 region has 13 residues. The CDR3 loop is CASSFGSNQPQHF. In nucleotides, the CDR3 is TGTGCCAGCAGTTTCGGTAGCAATCAGCCCCAGCATTTT.

The chain couples TRBV20-1 to TRBJ2-5; possibly TRBD2 for D (7 bases). Trimming left V 5 bases short and J 5 bases short, with 15 bases between. This CDR3 has 13 amino acids. CDR1 is DFQATT and CDR2 is SNEGSKA in the germline V gene (reference sequence). The DNA for the CDR3 is TGCAGTGCTTCTCGGGGGGCACGGGAGACCCAGTACTTC. The encoded protein is CSASRGARETQYF.

The chain carries TRBV7-8 and TRBJ1-1; D call uncertain. Per germline, CDR1 SGHVS and CDR2 FQNEAQ. The V end lost 0 bases, the J end lost 3 bases, and 11 bases lay between the germline ends. CDR3 length: 15 residues. The CDR3 DNA reads as TGTGCCAGCAGCTTAGCTGTCGGCAGATACACTGAAGCTTTCTTT. Residues: CASSLAVGRYTEAFF.

The rearrangement joins TRBV20-1 to TRBJ1-5, with D unclear. Germline lookup yields CDR1 DFQATT and CDR2 SNEGSKA (reference sequence). The V gene lost 3 bases and the J gene lost 3 bases, with 9 bases spanning the gap. This CDR3 contains 13 residues. CDR3 in amino acids: CSARATNNQPQHF. The CDR3 DNA reads as TGCAGTGCTAGGGCGACTAACAATCAGCCCCAGCATTTT.

The V gene is TRBV30, the J gene TRBJ1-2; D might be TRBD1 (5 bases). Trimming pared 3 bases from V and 5 bases from J, leaving 16 bases between. This CDR3 has 14 amino acids. The germline CDR1 and CDR2 sequences are GTSNPN and SVGIG (reference sequence). The CDR3 sequence is CAWSETGQMYGYTF. DNA of the CDR3: TGTGCCTGGAGCGAAACGGGGCAGATGTATGGCTACACCTTC.

The chain joins TRBV3-1 to TRBJ2-3, with D tentatively TRBD1 or TRBD2 (5 bases each). The V gene lost 0 bases and the J gene lost 8 bases, with 9 bases spanning the gap. This CDR3 region has 13 residues. CDR1 and CDR2 from the germline V gene are LGHDT and YNNKEL (reference sequence). The CDR3 DNA reads TGTGCCAGCAGCCAAGATCGGGGCGGTACGCAGTATTTT. Its protein product is CASSQDRGGTQYF.

V usage is TRBV5-1 and J usage is TRBJ1-2; D perhaps matches TRBD1 (6 bases). This CDR3 region has 14 residues. Trimming removed 0 bases at V and 8 bases at J, with 14 bases between. Germline lookup yields CDR1 SGHRS and CDR2 YFSETQ. CDR3 sequence (DNA): TGCGCCAGCAGCTTGGATCAGGGGTCCTACGGCTACACCTTC. Its translation is CASSLDQGSYGYTF.

This sequence joins TRBV6-1 and TRBJ2-3; tentatively, D is TRBD1 or TRBD2 (5 bases each). This CDR3 has 15 residues. Germline V gives CDR1 MNHNS, CDR2 SASEGT. Trimming shortened V by 7 bases and J by 1 base, and 15 bases separated the two germline ends. Here the CDR3 reads CASTLGDPRTDTQYF. DNA of the CDR3: TGTGCCAGCACCCTGGGGGACCCACGCACAGATACGCAGTATTTT.

The chain combines TRBV20-1 with TRBJ2-5; 10 positions agree with TRBD2. This CDR3 is 15 amino acids long. V lost 0 bases and J lost 5; bases outside the gene matches: 6. CDR1 and CDR2 from the germline V gene are DFQATT and SNEGSKA (reference sequence). CDR3 sequence reads: CSARDGTSVQETQYF. As DNA, the CDR3 is TGCAGTGCTAGAGATGGGACTAGCGTACAGGAGACCCAGTACTTC.

This chain joins TRBV20-1 and TRBJ2-4, with 10 positions matching TRBD1. This CDR3 has 12 amino acids. V lost 5 bases to trimming and J lost 6 bases; unmatched junction nucleotides: 1. CDR1 is DFQATT and CDR2 is SNEGSKA in the germline V gene (reference sequence). CDR3 sequence: CSARDRGNIQYF. In DNA, the CDR3 is TGCAGTGCTCGGGACAGGGGAAACATTCAGTACTTC.

V is TRBV9 and J is TRBJ1-3; the D gene is possibly TRBD1 (6 bases). V was clipped by 0 bases and J by 4 bases, with 11 bases between them. Germline CDR1 reads SGDLS; CDR2 reads YYNGEE. The CDR3 spans 15 residues. CDR3 loop: CASSVAGASGNTIYF. Here the CDR3 DNA reads TGTGCCAGCAGCGTAGCAGGGGCGTCGGGAAACACCATATATTTT.

The V gene is TRBV7-3, the J gene TRBJ2-3, with D possibly TRBD2 on 5 matching bases. There are 17 residues in the CDR3. The V end was cut by 5 bases, the J end by 0 bases, with 18 bases between. The germline V gene encodes CDR1 SGHTA and CDR2 FQGTGA. The CDR3: CASSRDYGLTSTDTQYF. The CDR3 region has the DNA TGTGCCAGCAGCCGTGACTACGGATTAACTAGCACAGATACGCAGTATTTT.

This chain links TRBV15 with TRBJ2-5; D unresolved. The CDR3 contains 15 residues. V was clipped by 0 bases and J by 5 bases, with 13 bases between them. CDR1 LNHNV and CDR2 YYDKDF come from the germline V gene (reference sequence). CDR3 bases: TGTGCCACCAGCAGAGATCAAGGCCGAGGCGAGACCCAGTACTTC. This encodes CATSRDQGRGETQYF. Combining the CDR3 with reference TRBV15 and TRBJ2-5 gives the whole variable domain DAMVIQNPRYQVTQFGKPVTLSCSQTLNHNVMYWYQQKSSQAPKLLFHYYDKDFNNEADTPDNFQSRRPNTSFCFLDIRSPGLGDTAMYLCATSRDQGRGETQYFGPGTRLLVL.

CDR3 DNA sequence: TGCAGTGCCAAAAAAGAAGTGGGACCAAACACCGGGGAGCTGTTTTTT. Translating gives CSAKKEVGPNTGELFF. The genes are TRBV20-1 and TRBJ2-2, with D possibly called TRBD1 or TRBD2 (5 bases each). CDR3 length: 16 residues. Trimming removed 6 bases from V and 2 bases from J, with 19 bases in between. Germline values: CDR1 DFQATT, CDR2 SNEGSKA (reference sequence).

This clonotype was seen just once. The DNA of the CDR3 is TGCGCCAGCAGCCGAAAAGCTGCTGGACAGGGGGTAGGTGATACGCAGTATTTT. As protein: CASSRKAAGQGVGDTQYF. The rearrangement joins TRBV4-1 to TRBJ2-3; 10 bases match TRBD1. The J segment lost 6 bases and the V segment lost 4 bases, leaving 16 bases of the junction unmatched. Germline V gives CDR1 MGHRA, CDR2 YSYEKL. This CDR3 has 18 amino acids.

CDR3 amino acids: CASKDSWETQYF. Written as DNA, the CDR3 is TGTGCCAGTAAGGACAGTTGGGAGACCCAGTACTTC. The V call is TRBV19, the J call TRBJ2-5, with TRBD1 as a possible D gene (6 bases). The CDR3 covers 12 residues. Between the trimmed V and J ends, which lost 7 bases and 5 bases, there was a span of 11 bases. From germline, CDR1 is LNHDA and CDR2 SQIVND (reference sequence).

The V call is TRBV11-1, the J call TRBJ1-6; D perhaps matches TRBD1 (6 bases). This CDR3 region has 15 residues. Germline CDR1 and CDR2: SGHAT and FQDESV (reference sequence). Trimming removed 5 bases at V and 6 bases at J, with 14 bases between. In nucleotides, the CDR3 is TGTGCCAGCAGCGGACCGCAGGGGAGTAATTCACCCCTCCACTTT. Translation: CASSGPQGSNSPLHF. The whole variable domain, remainder taken from reference TRBV11-1 and TRBJ1-6, is EAEVAQSPRYKITEKSQAVAFWCDPISGHATLYWYRQILGQGPELLVQFQDESVVDDSQLPKDRFSAERLKGVDSTLKIQPAELGDSAMYLCASSGPQGSNSPLHFGNGTRLTVT.

The rearrangement links TRBV2 to TRBJ2-7; possibly TRBD2 for D (5 bases). The CDR3 spans 13 residues. CDR1 is SNHLY, CDR2 FYNNEI, per germline. Trimming pared 8 bases from V and 7 bases from J, leaving 18 bases between. The CDR3 DNA reads TGTGCCAGCTCCCAGGATCCCCGGGGAGAGCAGTACTTC. Amino acids: CASSQDPRGEQYF.

The chain carries TRBV25-1 and TRBJ1-6; TRBD1 is a possible D gene (5 bases). Trimming pared 3 bases from V and 3 bases from J, leaving 6 bases between. The V gene's germline CDR1 is MGHDK and CDR2 SYGVNS. This CDR3 region has 14 residues. Here the CDR3 DNA reads TGTGCCAGCAGTGATCAGGGCTATAATTCACCCCTCCACTTT. Its protein product is CASSDQGYNSPLHF.

The J gene is TRBJ1-2, the V gene TRBV23-1; D is perhaps TRBD1 (6 bases). TRBV23-1 is noted as an ORF with a role that remains uncertain. The CDR3 runs to 14 residues. Between the trimmed V and J ends, which lost 1 base and 8 bases, there was a span of 14 bases. The CDR3 nucleotides read TGCGCCAGCAGTCAATGTAGTTGGGGGGGCGGCTACACCTTC. Translation: CASSQCSWGGGYTF.

This clonotype has only one observation. In nucleotides, the CDR3 is TGTGCCAGCAGTTTAACAGCCACTGGGGAGACCCAGTACTTC. The encoded protein is CASSLTATGETQYF. The chain links TRBV12-3 or TRBV12-4 to TRBJ2-5; D is unclear. This CDR3 spans 14 amino acids. Trimming removed 2 bases at V and 5 bases at J, with 12 bases between.

This chain uses TRBV6-1 with TRBJ1-2; tentative D call: TRBD1 (6 bases). Trimming removed 6 bases from V and 6 bases from J, with 11 bases in between. This CDR3 spans 12 amino acids. Germline-derived CDR1 and CDR2 are MNHNS and SASEGT. Here the CDR3 DNA reads TGTGCCAGCAGCCCACAGGGTAATGGCTACACCTTC. This sequence encodes CASSPQGNGYTF.

The chain employs TRBV3-1 and TRBJ1-6; D is perhaps TRBD1 (5 bases). The CDR3 runs 14 residues. The V end was cut by 4 bases, the J end by 12 bases, with 16 bases between. Germline values: CDR1 LGHDT, CDR2 YNNKEL (reference sequence). The chain's CDR3 is CASSRDGGGGPLHF. Here the CDR3 DNA reads TGTGCCAGCAGCCGCGACGGTGGGGGGGGACCCCTCCACTTT.

V is TRBV6-5 and J is TRBJ2-7; 10 bases align to TRBD2. With V trimmed by 6 bases and J by 2 bases, 7 bases remained unmatched. Looked up from germline, CDR1 is MNHEY and CDR2 is SVGAGI. The CDR3 is 15 residues long. The CDR3 DNA follows: TGTGCCAGCAGCCCTAGCGGGGGCCAAGCCTACGAGCAGTACGTC. Translated: CASSPSGGQAYEQYV.